This T cell receptor (beta chain) derives from a study of T cell changes during pregnancy in multiple sclerosis. Data came from immunoSEQ multiplex PCR; TCRdb stores just in-frame clones and leaves some out. This sample has some 68,000 clones; 90% to 95% occur once, and the top ten carry under 1.5%. The CDR3 covers 14 residues. V lost 3 bases to trimming and J lost 0 bases, with 9 bases between them. Germline V gene sequence: CDR1 SNHLY, CDR2 FYNNEI. The chain employs TRBV2 and TRBJ2-7; D is uncertain. The sample in question was peripheral blood, obtained in the second trimester of pregnancy. This clonotype was obtained from a female donor with multiple sclerosis, enrolled in a pregnancy study. CDR3 sequence (DNA): TGTGCCAGCAGTGATGTGAGAGGCTCCTACGAGCAGTACTTC. Translating it yields CASSDVRGSYEQYF.